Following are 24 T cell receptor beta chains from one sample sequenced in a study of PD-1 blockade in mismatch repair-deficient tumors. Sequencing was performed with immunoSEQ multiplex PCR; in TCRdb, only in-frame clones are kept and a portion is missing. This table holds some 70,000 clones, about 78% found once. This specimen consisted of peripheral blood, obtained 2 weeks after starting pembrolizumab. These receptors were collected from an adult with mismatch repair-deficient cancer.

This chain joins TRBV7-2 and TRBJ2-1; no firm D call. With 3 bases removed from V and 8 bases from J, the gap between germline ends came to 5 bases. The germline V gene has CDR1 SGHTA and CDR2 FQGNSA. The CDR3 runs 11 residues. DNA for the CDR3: TGTGCCAGCAGCTTCGGGCATGAGCAGTTCTTC. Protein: CASSFGHEQFF. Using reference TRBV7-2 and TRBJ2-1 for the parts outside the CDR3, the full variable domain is GAGVSQSPSNKVTEKGKDVELRCDPISGHTALYWYRQSLGQGLEFLIYFQGNSAPDKSGLPSDRFSAERTGGSVSTLTIQRTQQEDSAVYLCASSFGHEQFFGPGTRLTVL.

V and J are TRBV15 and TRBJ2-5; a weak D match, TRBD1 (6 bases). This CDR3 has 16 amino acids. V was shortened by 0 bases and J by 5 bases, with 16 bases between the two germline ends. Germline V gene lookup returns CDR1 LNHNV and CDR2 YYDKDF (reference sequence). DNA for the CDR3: TGTGCCACCAGCAGAGATAGCCAGGGAGACAGGGAGACCCAGTACTTC. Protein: CATSRDSQGDRETQYF.

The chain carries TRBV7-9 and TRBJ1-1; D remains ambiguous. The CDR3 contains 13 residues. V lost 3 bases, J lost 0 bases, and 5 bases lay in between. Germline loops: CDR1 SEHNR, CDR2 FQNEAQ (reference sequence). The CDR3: CASSFAVNTEAFF. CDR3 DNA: TGTGCCAGCAGCTTCGCTGTGAACACTGAAGCTTTCTTT.

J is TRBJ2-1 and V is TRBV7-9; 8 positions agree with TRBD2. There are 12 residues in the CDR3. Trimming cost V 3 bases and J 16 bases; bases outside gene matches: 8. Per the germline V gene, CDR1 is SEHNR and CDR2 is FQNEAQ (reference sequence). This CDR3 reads CASSFTGLVEFF. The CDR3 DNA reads TGTGCCAGCAGCTTCACGGGACTAGTCGAATTCTTC.

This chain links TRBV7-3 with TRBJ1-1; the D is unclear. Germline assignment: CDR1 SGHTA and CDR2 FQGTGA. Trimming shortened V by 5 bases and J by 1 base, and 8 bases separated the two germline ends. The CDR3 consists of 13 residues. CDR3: CASSIYQNTEAFF. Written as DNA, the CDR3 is TGTGCCAGCAGCATTTACCAGAACACTGAAGCTTTCTTT.

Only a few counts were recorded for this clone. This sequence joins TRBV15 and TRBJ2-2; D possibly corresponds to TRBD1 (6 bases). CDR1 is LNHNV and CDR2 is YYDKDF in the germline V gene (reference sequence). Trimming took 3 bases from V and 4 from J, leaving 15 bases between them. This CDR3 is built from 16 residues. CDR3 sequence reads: CATSRAGRGGTGELFF. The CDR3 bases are TGTGCCACCAGCAGGGCTGGCAGAGGGGGCACCGGGGAGCTGTTTTTT.

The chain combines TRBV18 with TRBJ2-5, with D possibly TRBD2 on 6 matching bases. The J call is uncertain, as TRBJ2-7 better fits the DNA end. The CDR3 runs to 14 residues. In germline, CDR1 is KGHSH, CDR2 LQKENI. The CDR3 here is CASSPLAEAYEQYF. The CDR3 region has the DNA TGTGCCAGCTCACCACTAGCGGAGGCCTACGAGCAGTACTTC.

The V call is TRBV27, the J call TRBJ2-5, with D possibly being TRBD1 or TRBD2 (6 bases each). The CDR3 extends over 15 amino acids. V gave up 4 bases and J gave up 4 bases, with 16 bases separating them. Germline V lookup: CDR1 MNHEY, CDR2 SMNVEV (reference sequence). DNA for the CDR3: TGTGCCAGCAGTTCGCAGGGGTCGGGGGCAGAGACCCAGTACTTC. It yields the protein CASSSQGSGAETQYF.

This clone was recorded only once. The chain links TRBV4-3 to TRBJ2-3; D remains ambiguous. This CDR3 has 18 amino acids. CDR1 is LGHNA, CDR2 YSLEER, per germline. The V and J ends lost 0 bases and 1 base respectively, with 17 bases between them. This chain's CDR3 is CASSQDLGETTGTDTQYF. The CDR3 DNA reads TGCGCCAGCAGCCAAGATCTCGGAGAAACAACGGGCACAGATACGCAGTATTTT.

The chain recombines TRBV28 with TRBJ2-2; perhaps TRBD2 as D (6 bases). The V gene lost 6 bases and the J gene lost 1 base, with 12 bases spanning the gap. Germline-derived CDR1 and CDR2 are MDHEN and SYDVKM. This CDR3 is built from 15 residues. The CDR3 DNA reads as TGTGCCAGCAGGGGGGGACGGAGGAACACCGGGGAGCTGTTTTTT. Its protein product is CASRGGRRNTGELFF.

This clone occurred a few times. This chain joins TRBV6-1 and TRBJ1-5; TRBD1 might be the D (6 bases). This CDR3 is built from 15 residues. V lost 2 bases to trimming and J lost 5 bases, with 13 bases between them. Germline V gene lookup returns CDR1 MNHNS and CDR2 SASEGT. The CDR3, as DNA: TGTGCCAGCAGTGAACAGGGGTCGGGGGATCAGCCCCAGCATTTT. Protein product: CASSEQGSGDQPQHF.

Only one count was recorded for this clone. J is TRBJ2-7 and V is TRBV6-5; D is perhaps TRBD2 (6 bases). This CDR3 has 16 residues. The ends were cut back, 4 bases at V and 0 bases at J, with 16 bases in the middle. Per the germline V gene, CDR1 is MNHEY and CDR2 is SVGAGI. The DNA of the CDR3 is TGTGCCAGCAGTTCAAGTTATAGCGGAAGCTCCTACGAGCAGTACTTC. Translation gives CASSSSYSGSSYEQYF.

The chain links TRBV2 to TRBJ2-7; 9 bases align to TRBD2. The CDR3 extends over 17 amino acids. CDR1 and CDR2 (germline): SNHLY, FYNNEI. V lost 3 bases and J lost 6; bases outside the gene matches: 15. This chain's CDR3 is CASSEVGTSKPIREQYF. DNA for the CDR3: TGTGCCAGCAGTGAGGTCGGGACTAGCAAGCCCATTCGCGAGCAGTACTTC. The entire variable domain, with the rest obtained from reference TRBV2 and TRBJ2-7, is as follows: EPEVTQTPSHQVTQMGQEVILRCVPISNHLYFYWYRQILGQKVEFLVSFYNNEISEKSEIFDDQFSVERPDGSNFTLKIRSTKLEDSAMYFCASSEVGTSKPIREQYFGPGTRLTVT.

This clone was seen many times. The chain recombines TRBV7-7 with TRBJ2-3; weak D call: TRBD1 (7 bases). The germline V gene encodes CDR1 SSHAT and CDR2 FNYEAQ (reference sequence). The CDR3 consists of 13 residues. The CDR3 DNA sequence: TGTGCTAGCGGCGCTACAGGGGCAGATACGCAGTATTTT. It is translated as CASGATGADTQYF.

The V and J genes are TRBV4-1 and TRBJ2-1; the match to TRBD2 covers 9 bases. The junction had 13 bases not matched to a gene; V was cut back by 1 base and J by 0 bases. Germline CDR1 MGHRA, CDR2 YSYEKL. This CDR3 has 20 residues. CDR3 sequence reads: CASSQVTSGSLRSSYNEQFF. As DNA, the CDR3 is TGCGCCAGCAGCCAAGTAACTAGCGGGTCCCTGCGGAGCTCCTACAATGAGCAGTTCTTC.

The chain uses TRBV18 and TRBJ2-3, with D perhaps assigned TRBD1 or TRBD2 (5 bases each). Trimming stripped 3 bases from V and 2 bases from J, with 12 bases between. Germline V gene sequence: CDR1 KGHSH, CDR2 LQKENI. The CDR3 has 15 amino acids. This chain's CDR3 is CASSPRGVVTDTQYF. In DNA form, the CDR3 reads TGTGCCAGCTCACCCAGAGGGGTCGTCACAGATACGCAGTATTTT.

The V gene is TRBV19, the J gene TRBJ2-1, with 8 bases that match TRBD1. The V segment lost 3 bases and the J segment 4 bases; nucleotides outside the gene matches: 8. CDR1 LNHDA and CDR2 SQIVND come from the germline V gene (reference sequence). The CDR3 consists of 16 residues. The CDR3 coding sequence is TGTGCCAGTAGTATGGAACAGGGGGAGATATACAATGAGCAGTTCTTC. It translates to CASSMEQGEIYNEQFF. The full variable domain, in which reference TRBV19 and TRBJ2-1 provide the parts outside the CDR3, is DGGITQSPKYLFRKEGQNVTLSCEQNLNHDAMYWYRQDPGQGLRLIYYSQIVNDFQKGDIAEGYSVSREKKESFPLTVTSAQKNPTAFYLCASSMEQGEIYNEQFFGPGTRLTVL.

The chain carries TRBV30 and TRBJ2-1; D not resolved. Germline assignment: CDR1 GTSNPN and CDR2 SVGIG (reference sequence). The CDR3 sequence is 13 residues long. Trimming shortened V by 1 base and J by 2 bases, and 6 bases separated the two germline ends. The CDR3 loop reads CAWSDRAYNEQFF. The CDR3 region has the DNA TGTGCCTGGAGTGATCGGGCCTACAATGAGCAGTTCTTC. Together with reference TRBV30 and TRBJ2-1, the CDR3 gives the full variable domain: SQTIHQWPATLVQPVGSPLSLECTVEGTSNPNLYWYRQAAGRGLQLLFYSVGIGQISSEVPQNLSASRPQDRQFILSSKKLLLSDSGFYLCAWSDRAYNEQFFGPGTRLTVL.

The CDR3 here is CASSLSGGGANVLTF. CDR3 in DNA: TGTGCCAGCAGCTTATCGGGGGGTGGGGCCAACGTCCTGACTTTC. The gene calls are TRBV7-9 and TRBJ2-6; 7 nucleotides line up with TRBD2. Germline loops: CDR1 SEHNR, CDR2 FQNEAQ (reference sequence). This CDR3 region has 15 residues. V gave up 2 bases and J gave up 3 bases; unmatched junction bases: 1.

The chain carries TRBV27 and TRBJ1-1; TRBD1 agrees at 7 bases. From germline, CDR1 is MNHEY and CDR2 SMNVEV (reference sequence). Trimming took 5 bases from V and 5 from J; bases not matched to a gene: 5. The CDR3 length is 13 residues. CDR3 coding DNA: TGTGCCAGCAGTGTAACAGGGGTTACTGAAGCTTTCTTT. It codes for CASSVTGVTEAFF.

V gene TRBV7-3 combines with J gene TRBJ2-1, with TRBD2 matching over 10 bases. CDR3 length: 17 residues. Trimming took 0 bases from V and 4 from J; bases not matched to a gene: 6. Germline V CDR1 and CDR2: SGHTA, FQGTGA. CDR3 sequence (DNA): TGTGCCAGCAGCTTAACGGGCCTAGCGGGGGTATACAATGAGCAGTTCTTC. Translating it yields CASSLTGLAGVYNEQFF. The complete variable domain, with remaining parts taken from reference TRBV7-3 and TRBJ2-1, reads GAGVSQTPSNKVTEKGKYVELRCDPISGHTALYWYRQSLGQGPEFLIYFQGTGAADDSGLPNDRFFAVRPEGSVSTLKIQRTERGDSAVYLCASSLTGLAGVYNEQFFGPGTRLTVL.

CDR3 protein: CASSIQGARGNTIYF. CDR3 nucleotide sequence: TGTGCCAGCAGCATACAGGGGGCGCGAGGAAACACCATATATTTT. This chain uses TRBV5-4 with TRBJ1-3, with 9 bases aligning to TRBD1. In germline, CDR1 is SGHNT, CDR2 YYREEE (reference sequence). The CDR3 is made up of 15 amino acids. Trimming cost V 4 bases and J 4 bases; bases outside gene matches: 6.

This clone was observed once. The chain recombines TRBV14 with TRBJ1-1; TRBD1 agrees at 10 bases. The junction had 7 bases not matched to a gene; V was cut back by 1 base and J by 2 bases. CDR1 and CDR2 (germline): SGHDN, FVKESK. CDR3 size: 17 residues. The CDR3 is CASSQAPGQGSNTEAFF. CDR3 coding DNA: TGTGCCAGCAGCCAAGCTCCGGGACAGGGGTCCAACACTGAAGCTTTCTTT.

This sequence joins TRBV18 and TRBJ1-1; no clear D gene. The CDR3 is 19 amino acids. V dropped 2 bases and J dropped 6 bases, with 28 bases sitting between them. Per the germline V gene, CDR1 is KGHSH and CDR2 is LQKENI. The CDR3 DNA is TGTGCCAGCTCACCAACTAATGGCTTAGTGGGAGCGGGATATGCTGAAGCTTTCTTT. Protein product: CASSPTNGLVGAGYAEAFF.